What follows are 5 T cell receptor beta chains derived from one specimen sequenced in a study of tumor-infiltrating lymphocytes in primary liver carcinoma. Between roughly 17 and 33 mg of unsorted bulk tissue served as the source from which RNA and DNA were co-extracted. From approximately 0.5 ug of total RNA, TCR beta-specific cDNA was reverse-transcribed using a constant-region primer. ARM-PCR, slightly modified, supplied the TCR beta libraries through three nested multiplex PCR rounds. Two initial PCR rounds of about 11 cycles each paired TRBV1-TRBV30 forward primers with a C-beta reverse primer. TCRdb re-called the multiplex PCR reads through MiXCR, storing one row per CDR3 protein. The sample yields 90,000 to 110,000 distinct CDR3 sequences, around 83% seen once. Specimen: liver tumor tissue from sampling region 3. The subset: tumor region T3, left-lateral pole. Receptors were obtained from a man aged 35 to 55 with primary liver carcinoma and hepatitis B virus infection.

To note about this clonotype: The missing conserved phenylalanine or tryptophan at the end of this CDR3 makes a read error likely. J is TRBJ1-5 and V is TRBV29-1, with D maybe TRBD1 (6 bases). There are 13 residues in the CDR3. V was shortened by 4 bases and J by 4 bases, with 11 bases between the two germline ends. Germline CDR1 is SQVTM and CDR2 is ANQGSEA. CDR3 DNA: TGCAGCGTTGTCGGACAGAAGAATCAGCCCCAGCATCTT. Translating gives CSVVGQKNQPQHL.

The chain has TRBV29-1 and TRBJ1-1; 8 bases align to TRBD1. With 6 bases clipped from V and 7 bases from J, the junction kept 13 bases outside the gene matches. The CDR3 covers 14 residues. CDR1 and CDR2 (germline): SQVTM, ANQGSEA. The CDR3 is CSVTGDAMNNEAFF. In nucleotides, the CDR3 is TGCAGCGTGACAGGGGATGCAATGAATAATGAAGCTTTCTTT.

About this clonotype itself: A read error may explain this, as a much larger clone is one base away. In this CDR3 the conserved last residue, phenylalanine or tryptophan, is missing, so a read error is likely. The chain is built from TRBV7-9 and TRBJ2-2; possible D gene TRBD1, 8 bases. Germline-derived CDR1 and CDR2 are SEHNR and FQNEAQ (reference sequence). V dropped 6 bases and J dropped 6 bases, with 17 bases sitting between them. This CDR3 is built from 15 residues. The CDR3 is CASRPGQAGAGELFS. Here the CDR3 DNA reads TGTGCCAGCAGACCGGGACAGGCGGGGGCCGGGGAGCTGTTTTCT.

Concerning this clonotype: Mismatch with germline at one junction end may stem from a read error. The chain recombines TRBV6-6 with TRBJ2-7; D is possibly TRBD2 (5 bases). This CDR3 is built from 13 residues. The germline CDR1 and CDR2 sequences are MNHNY and SVGAGI (reference sequence). The CDR3 DNA is TGTGCCAGCACCCCAGGACTCTCCTACGGGCAGCACTTC. Protein: CASTPGLSYGQHF.

As concerns this clonotype: One end of the junction is discordant with germline, which a read error may explain. The chain recombines TRBV4-1 with TRBJ1-1; tentative D call: TRBD1 (5 bases). The CDR3 loop spans 18 amino acids. The germline gives CDR1 MGHRA, CDR2 YSYEKL. The CDR3 protein is CASSSRLHSGAANTETFF. DNA of the CDR3: TGCGCCAGCAGCTCTCGACTACATTCCGGGGCAGCGAACACTGAAACTTTCTTT.